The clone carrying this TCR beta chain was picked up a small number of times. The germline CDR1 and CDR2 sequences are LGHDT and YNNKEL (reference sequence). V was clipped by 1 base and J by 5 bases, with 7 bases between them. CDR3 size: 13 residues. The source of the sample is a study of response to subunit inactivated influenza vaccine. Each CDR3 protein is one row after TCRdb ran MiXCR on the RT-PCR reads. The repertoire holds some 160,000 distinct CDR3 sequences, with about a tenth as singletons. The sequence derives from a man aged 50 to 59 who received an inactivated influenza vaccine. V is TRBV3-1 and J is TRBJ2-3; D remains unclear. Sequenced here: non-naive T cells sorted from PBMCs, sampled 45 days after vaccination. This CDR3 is CASSQVLEDTQYF. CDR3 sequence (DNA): TGTGCCAGCAGCCAAGTACTCGAAGATACGCAGTATTTT.